Presented here are 9 T cell receptor beta chains from one specimen sequenced in a study of T cells after yellow fever vaccination. TCRdb redid the calling of the 5' RACE reads with MiXCR, one entry per CDR3 protein. This sample yields hundreds of thousands of distinct CDR3 sequences, of which approximately 12% are seen a single time; over 13% belongs to the top ten. Material: PBMCs, obtained on the day of the yellow fever booster vaccination. The receptors shown here come from a man aged 30-40 years who received the YFV17D yellow fever vaccine.

The chain uses TRBV20-1 and TRBJ1-5, with 8 nucleotides matching TRBD1. Germline V gene sequence: CDR1 DFQATT, CDR2 SNEGSKA (reference sequence). With V trimmed by 2 bases and J by 3 bases, 6 bases remained unmatched. The CDR3 is made up of 15 amino acids. The CDR3 region has the DNA TGCAGTGCTAGACCGGGACAGGCCCCCAATCAGCCCCAGCATTTT. Its protein is CSARPGQAPNQPQHF.

V usage is TRBV9 and J usage is TRBJ1-1; D gene ambiguous. V dropped 0 bases and J dropped 4 bases, with 7 bases sitting between them. This CDR3 contains 13 residues. The V gene's germline CDR1 is SGDLS and CDR2 YYNGEE. This chain's CDR3 is CASSVGPGTEAFF. The CDR3 region has the DNA TGTGCCAGCAGCGTAGGGCCGGGCACTGAAGCTTTCTTT. Combining the CDR3 with reference TRBV9 and TRBJ1-1 gives the whole variable domain DSGVTQTPKHLITATGQRVTLRCSPRSGDLSVYWYQQSLDQGLQFLIQYYNGEERAKGNILERFSAQQFPDLHSELNLSSLELGDSALYFCASSVGPGTEAFFGQGTRLTVV.

The chain recombines TRBV14 with TRBJ2-6; D gene uncertain. This CDR3 contains 17 residues. CDR1 and CDR2 from the germline V gene are SGHDN and FVKESK. Trimming removed 4 bases from V and 2 bases from J, with 15 bases in between. DNA of the CDR3: TGTGCCAGCAGCCTCCCTGTCCCCGGCCCTGGGGCCAACGTCCTGACTTTC. This encodes CASSLPVPGPGANVLTF.

V gene TRBV7-8 combines with J gene TRBJ2-7; TRBD1 matches 12 bases. The germline CDR1 and CDR2 sequences are SGHVS and FQNEAQ. The CDR3 sequence is 15 residues long. The V and J ends lost 3 bases and 5 bases, in that order; junction bases with no gene match: 5. The CDR3 DNA sequence: TGTGCCAGCAGCTTGGATGGGACAGGGGGCCACGAGCAGTACTTC. This sequence encodes CASSLDGTGGHEQYF.

The rearrangement links TRBV7-9 to TRBJ1-2, with 7 bases that match TRBD1. This CDR3 region has 13 residues. Germline assignment: CDR1 SEHNR and CDR2 FQNEAQ (reference sequence). V was pared by 6 bases and J by 7 bases, with 8 bases of the junction left unmatched. CDR3 residues: CASSETGVAGYTF. In nucleotides, the CDR3 is TGTGCCAGCAGTGAAACAGGGGTCGCTGGCTACACCTTC.

V is TRBV12-3 or TRBV12-4 and J is TRBJ2-3; D unresolved. The CDR3 contains 14 residues. The germline V and J ends were trimmed by 11 bases and 1 base, with 16 bases remaining between them. In nucleotides, the CDR3 is TGTGCCGTCAAGGAATTTGCTGGCACAGATACGCAGTATTTT. It is translated as CAVKEFAGTDTQYF.

This chain links TRBV4-2 with TRBJ1-4; TRBD1 is a possible D gene (6 bases). The germline V gene encodes CDR1 LGHNA and CDR2 YNFKEQ. V dropped 2 bases and J dropped 8 bases, with 12 bases sitting between them. The CDR3 consists of 14 residues. The CDR3 DNA reads TGTGCCAGCAGCCAAACAGGGCTGGTCGAAAAACTGTTTTTT. Protein: CASSQTGLVEKLFF.

Many counts were recorded for this clonotype. The genes are TRBV12-3 or TRBV12-4 and TRBJ1-1, with D perhaps matching TRBD1 (5 bases). The V gene lost 0 bases and the J gene lost 0 bases, with 11 bases spanning the gap. The CDR3 loop spans 16 amino acids. CDR3 sequence reads: CASSLAGAGMNTEAFF. The CDR3 DNA is TGTGCCAGCAGTTTAGCAGGGGCGGGGATGAACACTGAAGCTTTCTTT.

This chain links TRBV4-2 with TRBJ2-3, with 9 bases aligning to TRBD2. Trimming took 4 bases from V and 0 from J; bases not matched to a gene: 11. The germline V gene encodes CDR1 LGHNA and CDR2 YNFKEQ. This CDR3 has 18 amino acids. The CDR3: CASSLRPSGTSSTDTQYF. The CDR3 bases are TGTGCCAGCAGCCTAAGGCCTAGCGGGACTTCTAGCACAGATACGCAGTATTTT.